This T cell receptor beta chain was observed in a study of human T cells and chemical hapten exposure. Overall study: The scalp of each patient received a weekly diphenylcyclopropenone dose for the full roughly 25-week study.

The V and J ends lost 0 bases and 7 bases, in that order; junction bases with no gene match: 7. CDR1 SGHDT and CDR2 YYEEEE come from the germline V gene. This CDR3 comprises 16 residues. Individual cDNA molecules in this library carried unique molecular identifiers. TCRdb fed the RACE reads into MiXCR, producing one record per CDR3 protein. The table includes 300,000 to 450,000 distinct CDR3 sequences, less than 6.5% detected once. As to time point: pre-sensitization, week 0. Described treatment: therapeutic diphenylcyclopropenone sensitization with weekly scalp DPC. Study findings and constraints: Expanded TCR sets contained significantly more large CDR3 similarity clusters than controls. Those TCRs sitting above 1 in 1000 frequency stayed the same with DPC sensitization.

This clonotype was picked up many times. Antigen unknown. The rearrangement links TRBV5-6 to TRBJ2-7; TRBD2 matches at 13 bases. The sequence came from a woman aged 45-65 years with alopecia areata. Some clones in this sample may be carry-over from other donors' samples. Sequences were derived from whole blood, sampled in connection with sensitization to the hapten diphenylcyclopropenone (DPC). This CDR3 is CASSLGPGLAGEEQYF. CDR3 in DNA: TGTGCCAGCAGCTTGGGGCCCGGACTAGCGGGAGAAGAGCAGTACTTC.